The 18 T cell receptor beta chains in this list originate from one sample, sequenced in a study of OX40 agonist ivuxolimab in advanced cancers. The protocol was immunoSEQ multiplex PCR, while the TCRdb copy is restricted to in-frame clones and leaves out a portion. The table shows some 57,000 clones, with roughly 84% occurring only once. Source: CD4+ or CD8+ T cells sorted from blood, taken in a trial of the OX40 agonist ivuxolimab. The receptors come from an adult with an advanced solid tumor such as melanoma, head and neck, liver or kidney cancer.

The gene calls are TRBV11-2 and TRBJ2-1; 11 nucleotides align to TRBD2. V lost 5 bases and J lost 7; bases outside the gene matches: 4. This CDR3 comprises 14 residues. CDR1 is SGHAT, CDR2 FQNNGV, per germline. CDR3 in DNA: TGTGCCAGCAGCGTACTAGCGGGAGAGAATGAGCAGTTCTTC. Translating it yields CASSVLAGENEQFF.

This rearrangement joins TRBV5-6 to TRBJ1-2, with a tentative D call TRBD1 (5 bases). V was cut by 3 bases and J by 7 bases, with 19 bases left in between. CDR3 length: 15 residues. Per germline, CDR1 SGHDT and CDR2 YYEEEE. In nucleotides, the CDR3 is TGTGCCAGCAGCTCCCCCGGGACTGACTTCTCTGGCTACACCTTC. The encoded protein is CASSSPGTDFSGYTF.

On this clone: Other DNA sequences of this sample code for an identical CDR3. V gene TRBV27 combines with J gene TRBJ1-4; possibly TRBD1 for D (5 bases). V lost 6 bases and J 7 bases, leaving 9 bases between the germline ends. Germline CDR1 MNHEY, CDR2 SMNVEV (reference sequence). CDR3 length: 12 residues. The CDR3 loop is CASSLQGEKLFF. The CDR3 DNA is TGTGCCAGCAGCCTTCAGGGTGAAAAACTGTTTTTT.

The chain recombines TRBV15 with TRBJ2-1; 9 positions match TRBD2. The CDR3 runs 15 residues. Germline assignment: CDR1 LNHNV and CDR2 YYDKDF (reference sequence). Trimming cost V 1 base and J 7 bases; bases outside gene matches: 5. The CDR3 sequence: CATSRVLAGGNEQFF. The CDR3 DNA sequence: TGTGCCACCAGCAGAGTTTTGGCGGGAGGGAATGAGCAGTTCTTC.

The rearrangement joins TRBV27 to TRBJ1-2, with 11 bases aligning to TRBD1. Germline V CDR1 and CDR2: MNHEY, SMNVEV (reference sequence). This CDR3 is built from 15 residues. Losses at the gene ends were 6 bases for V and 5 bases for J; bases not matched to a gene: 8. CDR3 sequence: CASRGRTGGVYGYTF. DNA of the CDR3: TGTGCCAGCAGAGGAAGGACAGGGGGCGTTTATGGCTACACCTTC.

The rearrangement uses TRBV5-1 and TRBJ1-4; 9 nucleotides line up with TRBD1. CDR3 size: 15 residues. The germline V gene has CDR1 SGHRS and CDR2 YFSETQ. V was clipped by 0 bases and J by 6 bases; unmatched bases: 3. CDR3 region: CASSLERTGDEKLFF. The DNA of the CDR3 is TGCGCCAGCAGCTTGGAGAGGACAGGGGATGAAAAACTGTTTTTT.

This clone was observed a few times. The rearrangement uses TRBV19 and TRBJ2-3; TRBD1 matches at 8 bases. This CDR3 region has 14 residues. Germline values: CDR1 LNHDA, CDR2 SQIVND (reference sequence). V trimming: 5 bases; J trimming: 8 bases; junction bases outside the gene matches: 9. The CDR3 DNA follows: TGTGCCAGTAGTTCCGGGACAGGAGCCTCTACGCAGTATTTT. Its protein is CASSSGTGASTQYF.

V gene TRBV6-1 combines with J gene TRBJ1-5; D is undetermined. CDR3 size: 14 residues. V lost 4 bases and J lost 3, with 10 bases in between. Germline CDR1 MNHNS, CDR2 SASEGT. Here the CDR3 DNA reads TGTGCCAGCAGTGGAACGAGGGACAATCAGCCCCAGCATTTT. This gives the protein CASSGTRDNQPQHF.

The chain employs TRBV28 and TRBJ2-7, with 12 bases aligning to TRBD2. V lost 5 bases to trimming and J lost 4 bases; unmatched junction nucleotides: 18. Germline V gene lookup returns CDR1 MDHEN and CDR2 SYDVKM. The CDR3 runs to 19 residues. The CDR3 reads CASSGAPGSSGRAIYEQYF. The CDR3 DNA is TGTGCCAGCAGTGGGGCCCCGGGTTCTAGCGGGAGGGCCATTTACGAGCAGTACTTC.

To note about this clone: This same CDR3 is encoded by further DNA sequences in the sample. The chain carries TRBV9 and TRBJ1-3; a weak D match, TRBD1 (5 bases). The CDR3 length is 14 residues. V gave up 0 bases and J gave up 2 bases, with 6 bases separating them. The germline gives CDR1 SGDLS, CDR2 YYNGEE. The CDR3 sequence: CASSVEGAGNTIYF. DNA for the CDR3: TGTGCCAGCAGCGTAGAAGGGGCTGGAAACACCATATATTTT.

The chain recombines TRBV30 with TRBJ2-3; 8 nucleotides match TRBD2. V was pared by 3 bases and J by 4 bases, with 9 bases of the junction left unmatched. The V gene's germline CDR1 is GTSNPN and CDR2 SVGIG (reference sequence). There are 15 residues in the CDR3. CDR3 in amino acids: CAWRPRSGSADTQYF. CDR3 DNA sequence: TGTGCCTGGAGACCTAGAAGCGGGAGTGCAGATACGCAGTATTTT. The full variable domain, rest sourced from reference TRBV30 and TRBJ2-3, is SQTIHQWPATLVQPVGSPLSLECTVEGTSNPNLYWYRQAAGRGLQLLFYSVGIGQISSEVPQNLSASRPQDRQFILSSKKLLLSDSGFYLCAWRPRSGSADTQYFGPGTRLTVL.

The chain employs TRBV27 and TRBJ2-1; 12 nucleotides line up with TRBD2. J lost 7 bases, V lost 6 bases, and 4 bases had no gene match. This CDR3 is built from 14 residues. Germline assignment: CDR1 MNHEY and CDR2 SMNVEV (reference sequence). In nucleotides, the CDR3 is TGTGCCAGCAGGCTAGCGGGAGGGGAGAATGAGCAGTTCTTC. Its protein product is CASRLAGGENEQFF.

The V and J genes are TRBV6-6 and TRBJ2-3; no firm D call. The V gene's germline CDR1 is MNHNY and CDR2 SVGAGI (reference sequence). V lost 2 bases and J 3 bases, leaving 9 bases between the germline ends. This CDR3 has 14 amino acids. In nucleotides, the CDR3 is TGTGCCAGCAGTTACCCATCGAAGACAGATACGCAGTATTTT. As protein: CASSYPSKTDTQYF.

The V gene is TRBV5-1, the J gene TRBJ2-1, with D possibly matching TRBD2 (6 bases). The CDR3 extends over 16 amino acids. The germline gives CDR1 SGHRS, CDR2 YFSETQ. Trimming stripped 0 bases from V and 5 bases from J, with 15 bases between. The CDR3 DNA reads TGCGCCAGCAGCTTGGCGCCGAGCGGGCCGCACAATGAGCAGTTCTTC. Amino acid sequence: CASSLAPSGPHNEQFF.

This clone was observed once. The genes are TRBV15 and TRBJ1-5; D perhaps matches TRBD1 (5 bases). Germline V gene data show CDR1 as LNHNV and CDR2 as YYDKDF (reference sequence). The CDR3 contains 14 residues. Trimming stripped 1 base from V and 7 bases from J, with 11 bases between. This chain's CDR3 is CATSRVGREQPQHF. CDR3 in DNA: TGTGCCACCAGCAGAGTGGGCAGGGAACAGCCCCAGCATTTT.

The chain is built from TRBV27 and TRBJ2-1, with D unclear. Germline lookup yields CDR1 MNHEY and CDR2 SMNVEV (reference sequence). The CDR3 contains 16 residues. V lost 2 bases, J lost 3 bases, and 14 bases lay in between. CDR3 region: CASSLEVQTGYNEQFF. The DNA for the CDR3 is TGTGCCAGCAGTTTAGAGGTCCAGACGGGCTACAATGAGCAGTTCTTC.

Only one count was recorded for this clone. V and J are TRBV29-1 and TRBJ2-3, with 7 nucleotides matching TRBD1. With V trimmed by 4 bases and J by 4 bases, 14 bases remained unmatched. CDR1 SQVTM and CDR2 ANQGSEA come from the germline V gene. This CDR3 contains 16 residues. CDR3 DNA sequence: TGCAGCGTTGTTTCCGCGGCAGGGGGTTTCGCAGATACGCAGTATTTT. Its translation is CSVVSAAGGFADTQYF.

V is TRBV19 and J is TRBJ2-5; 7 nucleotides align to TRBD2. The ends lost 5 bases at V and 5 bases at J; junction bases unmatched: 5. The CDR3 consists of 13 residues. Germline CDR1 and CDR2: LNHDA and SQIVND (reference sequence). CDR3 sequence reads: CASSGRRGETQYF. CDR3 in DNA: TGTGCCAGTAGTGGTAGGCGGGGGGAGACCCAGTACTTC.